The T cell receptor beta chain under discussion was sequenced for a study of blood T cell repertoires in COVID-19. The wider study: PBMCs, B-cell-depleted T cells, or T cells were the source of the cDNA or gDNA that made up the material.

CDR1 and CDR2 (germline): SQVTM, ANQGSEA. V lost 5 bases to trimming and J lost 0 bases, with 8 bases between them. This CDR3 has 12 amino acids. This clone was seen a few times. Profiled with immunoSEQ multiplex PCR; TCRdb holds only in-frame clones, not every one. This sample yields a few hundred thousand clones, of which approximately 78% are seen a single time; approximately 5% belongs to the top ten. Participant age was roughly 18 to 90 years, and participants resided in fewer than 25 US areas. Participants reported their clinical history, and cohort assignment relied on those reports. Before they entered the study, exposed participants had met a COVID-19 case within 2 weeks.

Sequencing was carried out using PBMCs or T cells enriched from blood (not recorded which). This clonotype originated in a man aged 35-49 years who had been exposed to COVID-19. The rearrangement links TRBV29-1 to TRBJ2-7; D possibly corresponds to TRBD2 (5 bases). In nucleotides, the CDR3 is TGCAGCGTTAGACTAAGCTCCTACGAGCAGTACTTC. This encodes CSVRLSSYEQYF.